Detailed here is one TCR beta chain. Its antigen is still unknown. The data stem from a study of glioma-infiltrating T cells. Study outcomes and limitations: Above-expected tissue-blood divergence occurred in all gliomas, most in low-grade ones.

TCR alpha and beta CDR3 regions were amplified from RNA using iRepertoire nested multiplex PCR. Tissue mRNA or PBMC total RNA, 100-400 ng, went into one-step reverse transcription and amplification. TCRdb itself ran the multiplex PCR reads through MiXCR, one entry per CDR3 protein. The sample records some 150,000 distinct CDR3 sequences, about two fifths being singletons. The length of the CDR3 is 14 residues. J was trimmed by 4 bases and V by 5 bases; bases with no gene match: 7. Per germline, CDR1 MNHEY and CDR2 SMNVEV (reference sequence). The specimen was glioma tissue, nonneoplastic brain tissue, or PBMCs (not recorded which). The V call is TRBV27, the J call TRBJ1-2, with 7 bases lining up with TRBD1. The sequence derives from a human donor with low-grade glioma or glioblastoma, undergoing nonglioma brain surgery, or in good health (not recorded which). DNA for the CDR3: TGTGCCAGCAGTAAGAGACAGGGCGGCTATGGCTACACCTTC. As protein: CASSKRQGGYGYTF.